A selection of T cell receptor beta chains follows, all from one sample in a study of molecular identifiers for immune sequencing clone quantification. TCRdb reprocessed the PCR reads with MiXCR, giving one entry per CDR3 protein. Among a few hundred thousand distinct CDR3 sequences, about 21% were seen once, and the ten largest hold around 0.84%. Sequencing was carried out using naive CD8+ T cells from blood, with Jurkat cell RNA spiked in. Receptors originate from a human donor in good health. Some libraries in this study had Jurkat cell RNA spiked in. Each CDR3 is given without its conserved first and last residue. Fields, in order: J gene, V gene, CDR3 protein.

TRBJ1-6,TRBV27,ASRLTGDNSPLH
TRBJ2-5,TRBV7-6,ASSLERLAWETQY
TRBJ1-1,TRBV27,ASSLSVGGFTEAL
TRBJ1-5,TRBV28,ASTPPPYRGPYSNQPQH
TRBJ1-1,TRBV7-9,ASSLGSGADREAF
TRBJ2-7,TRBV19,ATSSGPGYEQY
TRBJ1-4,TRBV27,ASSSGLDEKLF
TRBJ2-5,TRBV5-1,ASSGTSGGIQETQY
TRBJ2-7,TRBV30,AWSVAAYEPY
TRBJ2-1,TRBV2,ASSEGPGSPGNEQF
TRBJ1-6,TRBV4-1,ASSQGQGDLSYNSPLH
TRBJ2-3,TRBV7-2,ASSGIGTASTDTQY
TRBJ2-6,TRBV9,ASSVGLAPSRANVLT
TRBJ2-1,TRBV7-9,ASSSTRTGGSYNEQF
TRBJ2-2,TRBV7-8,ASSSTPWGGGRTGELF
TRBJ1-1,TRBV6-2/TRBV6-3,ASSYSWNTEAF
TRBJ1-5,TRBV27,ASRTTGCQPQH
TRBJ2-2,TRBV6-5,ASSYDRGLGGELF
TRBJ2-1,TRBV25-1,ASSLTLAGWDGEQF
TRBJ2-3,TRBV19,ASSLGDISTDTQY
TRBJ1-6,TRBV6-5,ASGYSPRYSYNSPLH
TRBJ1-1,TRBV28,ASSPFSLMGRAWENTEAF
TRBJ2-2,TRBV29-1,SATGDRGVTGELF
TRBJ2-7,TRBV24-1,ATSDAWQQY
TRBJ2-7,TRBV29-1,SVVTGLAGVQEQY
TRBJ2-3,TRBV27,ASSLLQGADTQY
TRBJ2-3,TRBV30,AWDLAGGTDTQY
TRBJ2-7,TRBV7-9,ASSSTSGSHEQY
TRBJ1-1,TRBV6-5,ASSTTGSEAF
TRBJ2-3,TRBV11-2,ASSQSTPSWGALDDTQY
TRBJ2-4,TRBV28,ASSGTGGDAKNIQY
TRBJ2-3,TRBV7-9,ASSLALDTQY
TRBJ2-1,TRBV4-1,ASSQEQGSYNEQS
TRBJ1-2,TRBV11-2,ASSYTYGYT
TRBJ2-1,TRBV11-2,ASSLVPTYNEQF
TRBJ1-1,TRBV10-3,AISPNGMNTEAF
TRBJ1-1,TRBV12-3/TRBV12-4,ASSLIPRAMDTEAF
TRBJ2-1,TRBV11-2,ASSPEGSSGGYNYNEQF
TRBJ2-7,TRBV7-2,ASSWDIGSYVQY
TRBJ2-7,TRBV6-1,ASSPWDSAYEQY
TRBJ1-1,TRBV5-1,ASSPPAGTEAF
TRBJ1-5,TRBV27,TSSPFGQGPNQPQH
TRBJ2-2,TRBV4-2,ASSQGRASAGELF
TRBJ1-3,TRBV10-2,ASSEGGSSGNTIY
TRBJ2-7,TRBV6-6,ASRPPPGSGEIYEQY
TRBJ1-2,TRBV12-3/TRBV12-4,ASSLLITGNNYGYT